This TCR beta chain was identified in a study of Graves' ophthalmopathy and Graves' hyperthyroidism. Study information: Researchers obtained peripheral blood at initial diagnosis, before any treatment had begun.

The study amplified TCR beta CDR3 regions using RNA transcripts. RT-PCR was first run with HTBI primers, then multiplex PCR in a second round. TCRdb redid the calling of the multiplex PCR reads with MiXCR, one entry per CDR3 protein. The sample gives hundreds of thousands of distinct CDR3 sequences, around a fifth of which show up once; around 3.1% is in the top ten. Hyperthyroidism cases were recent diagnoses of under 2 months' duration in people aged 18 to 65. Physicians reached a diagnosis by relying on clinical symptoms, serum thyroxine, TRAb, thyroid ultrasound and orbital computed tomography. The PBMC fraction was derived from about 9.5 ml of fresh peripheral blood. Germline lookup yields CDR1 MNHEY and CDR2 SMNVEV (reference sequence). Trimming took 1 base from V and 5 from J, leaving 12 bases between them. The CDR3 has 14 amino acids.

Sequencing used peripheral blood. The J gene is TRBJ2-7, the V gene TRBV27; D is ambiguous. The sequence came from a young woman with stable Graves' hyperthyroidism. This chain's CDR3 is CASSLLSSGNEQYF. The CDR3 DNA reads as TGTGCCAGCAGTTTATTGTCGTCAGGCAACGAGCAGTACTTC.